The clone carrying this T cell receptor beta chain was detected once. This sample is drawn from a study of blood T cell repertoires in COVID-19. Study summary: The United States, Italy and Spain were the sources of the acute and convalescent COVID-19 samples.

The CDR3 length is 16 residues. Germline V gene data show CDR1 as LNHNV and CDR2 as YYDKDF (reference sequence). Trimming cost V 0 bases and J 7 bases, with 16 bases left between them. Data came from immunoSEQ multiplex PCR; TCRdb stores just in-frame clones and leaves some out. The sample lists 200,000 to 300,000 clones; 85% were seen once. The sequenced material came from peripheral blood. The TCR sequence derives from a woman aged 55 to 70 with active or convalescent COVID-19. The chain joins TRBV15 to TRBJ1-5; D is possibly TRBD1 (5 bases). Written as DNA, the CDR3 is TGTGCCACCAGCAGAGAGTATCAACAGGCGGGACAGCCCCAGCATTTT. Translation gives CATSREYQQAGQPQHF.